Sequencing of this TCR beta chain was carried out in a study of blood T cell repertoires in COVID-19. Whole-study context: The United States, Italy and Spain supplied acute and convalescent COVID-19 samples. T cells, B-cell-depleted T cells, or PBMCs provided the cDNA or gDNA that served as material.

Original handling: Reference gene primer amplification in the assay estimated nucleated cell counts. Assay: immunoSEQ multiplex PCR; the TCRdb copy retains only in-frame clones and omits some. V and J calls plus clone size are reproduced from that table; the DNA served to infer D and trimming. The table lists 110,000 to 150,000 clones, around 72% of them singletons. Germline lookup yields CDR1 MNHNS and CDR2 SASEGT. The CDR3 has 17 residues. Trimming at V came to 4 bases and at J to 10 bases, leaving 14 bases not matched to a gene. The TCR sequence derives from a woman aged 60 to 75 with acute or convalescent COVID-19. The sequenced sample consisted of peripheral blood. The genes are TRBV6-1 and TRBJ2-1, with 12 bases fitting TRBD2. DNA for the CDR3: TGTGCCAGCAGTGTTGGGAGACTAGCGGGGGTCCTGGGGGAGCAGTTCTTC. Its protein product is CASSVGRLAGVLGEQFF.